The present TCR beta chain was sequenced within a study of T-cell memory formation after mild COVID-19. Constant-segment primers served in 5'RACE that generated TCR alpha and TCR beta cDNA libraries bearing sample barcodes and UMIs. From the 5' RACE reads, TCRdb called clonotypes with MiXCR, one entry per CDR3 protein. The sample has 250,000 or so distinct CDR3 sequences, roughly 18% seen once. General observations from the study: Clones shrinking from day 15 to 85 showed even CD4/CD8 mixes; later expanders tilted CD4+. The study detected some responding clones in pre-infection memory, suggesting cross-reactive memory joined.

This CDR3 has 13 amino acids. V was pared by 8 bases and J by 1 base, with 11 bases between. Germline V lookup: CDR1 ENHRY, CDR2 SYGVKD. About this clonotype: Antigen unknown.

The rearrangement joins TRBV10-3 to TRBJ1-1; D remains unclear. Sequencing used PBMCs or a T cell subset sorted from them (not recorded which). The receptor comes from a man between 18 and 29 years old who had mild COVID-19 (a few samples of this study predate the infection). Cell type and time point are not known. CDR3 in DNA: TGTGCCATCCGGCCCTCGCCGAACACTGAAGCTTTCTTT. Its protein product is CAIRPSPNTEAFF.